Listed below are T cell receptor beta chains from one sample, sequenced in a study of cytomegalovirus exposure and HLA in healthy donors. The assay was immunoSEQ multiplex PCR, and TCRdb's table has in-frame clones only and misses some. Among around 92,000 clones listed, about four fifths were seen once. Sequencing was performed on PBMCs. The receptor source for this set is a female donor in good health and CMV-seropositive. The CDR3 runs from the conserved cysteine through the conserved F or W. A D gene is named only where the DNA matches it firmly. Clone size is not always given. Where it is, it says once, few, many or a class for expanded clones.

size: -; V: TRBV30; D: TRBD2; J: TRBJ2-3; CDR3: CAWGADSGITDTQYF; DNA: TGTGCCTGGGGGGCGGATAGCGGGATCACAGATACGCAGTATTTT
size: -; V: TRBV18; D: -; J: TRBJ1-2; CDR3: CASSPQGQEYGYTF; DNA: TGTGCCAGCTCACCACAGGGACAAGAATATGGCTACACCTTC
size: medium-sized; V: TRBV19; D: TRBD1; J: TRBJ2-7; CDR3: CATGTGQSYEQYF; DNA: TGTGCCACCGGGACAGGACAATCCTACGAGCAGTACTTC
size: -; V: TRBV7-8; D: -; J: TRBJ2-7; CDR3: CASSLPPGYEQYF; DNA: TGTGCCAGCAGCTTACCCCCAGGGTACGAGCAGTACTTC
size: few; V: TRBV4-1; D: TRBD2; J: TRBJ2-2; CDR3: CASSQDVSGGSSGELFF; DNA: TGCGCCAGCAGCCAAGATGTGAGCGGGGGGAGTAGCGGGGAGCTGTTTTTT
size: -; V: TRBV4-3; D: -; J: TRBJ2-3; CDR3: CASSQDGSLGSTDTQYF; DNA: TGCGCCAGCAGCCAAGATGGGTCCCTAGGAAGCACAGATACGCAGTATTTT
size: few; V: TRBV2; D: -; J: TRBJ1-5; CDR3: CASQGISNQPQHF; DNA: TGTGCCAGCCAGGGGATTAGCAATCAGCCCCAGCATTTT
size: -; V: TRBV2; D: TRBD2; J: TRBJ2-5; CDR3: CASEDASGGARETQYF; DNA: TGTGCCAGTGAAGACGCTAGCGGGGGGGCCCGAGAGACCCAGTACTTC
size: once; V: TRBV4-3; D: -; J: TRBJ2-2; CDR3: CASSQAGTLTTGELFF; DNA: TGCGCCAGCAGCCAAGCAGGGACTCTCACGACCGGGGAGCTGTTTTTT
size: -; V: TRBV19; D: -; J: TRBJ2-7; CDR3: CASSLVNSYEQYF; DNA: TGTGCCAGTAGTCTCGTTAACTCCTACGAGCAGTACTTC
size: -; V: TRBV9; D: -; J: TRBJ2-7; CDR3: CASSVGGTLTYEQYF; DNA: TGTGCCAGCAGCGTAGGTGGGACTCTTACCTACGAGCAGTACTTC
size: -; V: TRBV30; D: -; J: TRBJ1-2; CDR3: CAWRTGRNYGYTF; DNA: TGTGCCTGGAGGACAGGAAGGAACTATGGCTACACCTTC
size: -; V: TRBV6-6; D: -; J: TRBJ2-7; CDR3: CASSYGDLHEQYF; DNA: TGTGCCAGCAGTTATGGAGATCTCCACGAGCAGTACTTC
size: -; V: TRBV6-5; D: TRBD1; J: TRBJ1-2; CDR3: CASSVTGVGGYTF; DNA: TGTGCCAGCAGTGTGACAGGGGTCGGTGGCTACACCTTC
size: few; V: TRBV6-1; D: TRBD1; J: TRBJ2-1; CDR3: CASSARDRSHNEQFF; DNA: TGTGCCAGCAGTGCTCGGGACAGATCCCACAATGAGCAGTTCTTC
size: few; V: TRBV5-6; D: -; J: TRBJ2-7; CDR3: CASSDSSGRAYYEQYF; DNA: TGTGCCAGCAGCGATTCCTCAGGGCGAGCCTACTACGAGCAGTACTTC
size: -; V: TRBV15; D: -; J: TRBJ1-2; CDR3: CATSPGGWDGYTF; DNA: TGTGCCACCAGCCCTGGGGGGTGGGATGGCTACACCTTC
size: few; V: TRBV6-5; D: -; J: TRBJ1-2; CDR3: CASSYGRGVGYTF; DNA: TGTGCCAGCAGTTACGGGAGGGGAGTAGGCTACACCTTC
size: -; V: TRBV5-1; D: -; J: TRBJ2-5; CDR3: CASSLEPQPHSETQYF; DNA: TGCGCCAGCAGCTTGGAGCCGCAACCCCACTCCGAGACCCAGTACTTC
size: -; V: TRBV9; D: -; J: TRBJ2-7; CDR3: CASSAPTGHPYEQYF; DNA: TGTGCCAGCAGCGCCCCTACCGGACACCCCTACGAGCAGTACTTC
size: -; V: TRBV28; D: TRBD1; J: TRBJ1-5; CDR3: CASSFDRVQPQHF; DNA: TGTGCCAGCAGTTTCGACAGGGTTCAGCCCCAGCATTTT
size: -; V: TRBV7-2; D: -; J: TRBJ1-5; CDR3: CASSLGQLSYSNQPQHF; DNA: TGTGCCAGCAGCTTAGGACAGCTATCTTATAGCAATCAGCCCCAGCATTTT
size: -; V: TRBV29-1; D: TRBD2; J: TRBJ2-5; CDR3: CSVGGLAWAQYF; DNA: TGCAGCGTTGGGGGACTAGCTTGGGCCCAGTACTTC
size: -; V: TRBV10-3; D: -; J: TRBJ2-3; CDR3: CAISDRRGYTDTQYF; DNA: TGTGCCATCAGTGACCGGCGGGGCTACACAGATACGCAGTATTTT
size: -; V: TRBV10-3; D: -; J: TRBJ1-1; CDR3: CAIRKTDGGMGTEAFF; DNA: TGTGCCATCAGGAAGACAGACGGTGGGATGGGCACTGAAGCTTTCTTT
size: -; V: TRBV27; D: -; J: TRBJ2-7; CDR3: CASSWRRQRYEQYF; DNA: TGTGCCAGCAGTTGGCGGAGACAGCGATACGAGCAGTACTTC
size: few; V: TRBV10-2; D: TRBD1; J: TRBJ2-1; CDR3: CASSVWQGAGGEQFF; DNA: TGCGCCAGCAGTGTTTGGCAGGGGGCAGGGGGTGAGCAGTTCTTC
size: -; V: TRBV30; D: TRBD1; J: TRBJ1-3; CDR3: CAWSVKGAGNTIYF; DNA: TGTGCCTGGAGTGTGAAGGGGGCCGGAAACACCATATATTTT
size: -; V: TRBV4-1; D: TRBD1; J: TRBJ2-1; CDR3: CASSQAGTGDTRYNEQFF; DNA: TGCGCCAGCAGCCAAGCCGGGACAGGGGACACTCGATACAATGAGCAGTTCTTC
size: -; V: TRBV10-3; D: -; J: TRBJ2-7; CDR3: CAISEAGLSYEQYF; DNA: TGTGCCATCAGTGAGGCAGGGCTCTCCTACGAGCAGTACTTC
size: -; V: TRBV2; D: -; J: TRBJ1-6; CDR3: CASTIQGLGVGSPLHF; DNA: TGTGCCAGCACCATTCAGGGGTTGGGCGTGGGATCACCCCTCCACTTT
size: -; V: TRBV28; D: -; J: TRBJ2-1; CDR3: CASSSPDYRRGYEQFF; DNA: TGTGCCAGCAGTTCTCCGGACTATCGTCGAGGGTATGAGCAGTTCTTC
size: few; V: TRBV19; D: TRBD2; J: TRBJ2-5; CDR3: CASSLRGGQETQYF; DNA: TGTGCCAGTAGTCTTCGCGGGGGGCAAGAGACCCAGTACTTC
size: -; V: TRBV6-6; D: TRBD2; J: TRBJ2-2; CDR3: CASSPVGGGGTGELFF; DNA: TGTGCCAGCAGTCCGGTTGGCGGGGGGGGTACCGGGGAGCTGTTTTTT
size: once; V: TRBV4-1; D: TRBD1; J: TRBJ1-1; CDR3: CASSQFTQGVLNTEAFF; DNA: TGCGCCAGCAGCCAATTCACGCAGGGGGTATTGAACACTGAAGCTTTCTTT
size: -; V: TRBV9; D: TRBD2; J: TRBJ2-1; CDR3: CASHPGTGLADHNEQFF; DNA: TGTGCCAGCCATCCCGGGACGGGGCTAGCGGACCACAATGAGCAGTTCTTC
size: -; V: TRBV30; D: TRBD1; J: TRBJ1-2; CDR3: CAWRDRAFDYGYTF; DNA: TGTGCCTGGAGGGACAGGGCCTTTGACTATGGCTACACCTTC
size: -; V: TRBV9; D: -; J: TRBJ2-7; CDR3: CASSSLPESYEQYF; DNA: TGTGCCAGCAGCAGCCTACCTGAATCCTACGAGCAGTACTTC
size: -; V: TRBV20-1; D: -; J: TRBJ1-2; CDR3: CSVAGYYTF; DNA: TGCAGTGTCGCAGGATACTACACCTTC
size: -; V: TRBV7-9; D: -; J: TRBJ1-5; CDR3: CASQGNNQPQHF; DNA: TGTGCCAGCCAGGGTAACAATCAGCCCCAGCATTTT
size: -; V: TRBV19; D: -; J: TRBJ1-2; CDR3: CASSAGGYGYTF; DNA: TGTGCCAGTAGTGCAGGCGGGTATGGCTACACCTTC
size: few; V: TRBV30; D: TRBD1; J: TRBJ1-3; CDR3: CAWKTLTGSTIYF; DNA: TGTGCCTGGAAGACCCTGACAGGGTCTACCATATATTTT
size: -; V: TRBV4-3; D: -; J: TRBJ2-2; CDR3: CASSQEQQNTGELFF; DNA: TGCGCCAGCAGCCAAGAACAGCAGAACACCGGGGAGCTGTTTTTT
size: -; V: TRBV5-5; D: -; J: TRBJ2-7; CDR3: CASSFTGEEYF; DNA: TGTGCCAGCAGCTTTACAGGGGAGGAGTACTTC
size: -; V: TRBV6-5; D: TRBD1; J: TRBJ2-7; CDR3: CASSYGQGTEQYF; DNA: TGTGCCAGCAGTTACGGACAGGGCACCGAGCAGTACTTC
size: -; V: TRBV7-8; D: -; J: TRBJ2-7; CDR3: CASSLSTKSSYEQYF; DNA: TGTGCCAGCAGCTTATCGACTAAGAGCTCCTACGAGCAGTACTTC
size: -; V: TRBV11-3; D: -; J: TRBJ2-7; CDR3: CASSLGRGGYYEQYF; DNA: TGTGCCAGCAGCCTAGGACGTGGGGGCTACTACGAGCAGTACTTC
size: -; V: TRBV7-8; D: -; J: TRBJ1-5; CDR3: CASSPSWGGRAQPQHF; DNA: TGTGCCAGCAGCCCTAGCTGGGGGGGGCGGGCGCAGCCCCAGCATTTT
size: -; V: TRBV30; D: -; J: TRBJ2-1; CDR3: CAWSPGGNEQFF; DNA: TGTGCCTGGAGTCCAGGGGGGAATGAGCAGTTCTTC
size: -; V: TRBV2; D: TRBD2; J: TRBJ2-7; CDR3: CASKPRREGFNEQYF; DNA: TGTGCCAGCAAGCCCCGGCGGGAGGGCTTTAACGAGCAGTACTTC